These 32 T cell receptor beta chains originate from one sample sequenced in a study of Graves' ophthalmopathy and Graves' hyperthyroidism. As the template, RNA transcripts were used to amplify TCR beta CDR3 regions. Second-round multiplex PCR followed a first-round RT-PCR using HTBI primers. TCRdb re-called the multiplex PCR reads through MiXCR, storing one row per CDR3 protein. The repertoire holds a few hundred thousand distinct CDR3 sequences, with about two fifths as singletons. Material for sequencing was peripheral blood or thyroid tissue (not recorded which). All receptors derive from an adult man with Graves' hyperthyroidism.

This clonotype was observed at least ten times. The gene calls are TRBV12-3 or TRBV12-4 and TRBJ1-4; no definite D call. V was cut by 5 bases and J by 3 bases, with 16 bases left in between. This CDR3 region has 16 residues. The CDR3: CASSPRGGWPNEKLFF. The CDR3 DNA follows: TGTGCCAGCAGTCCCCGTGGAGGGTGGCCTAATGAAAAACTGTTTTTT.

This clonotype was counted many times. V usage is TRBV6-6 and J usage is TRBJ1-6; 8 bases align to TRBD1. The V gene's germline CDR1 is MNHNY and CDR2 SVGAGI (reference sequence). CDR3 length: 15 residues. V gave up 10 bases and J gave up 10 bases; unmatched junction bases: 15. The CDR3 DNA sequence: TGTGCCATCCAGGGGGCCACCCGGCCAGAATCACCCCTCCACTTT. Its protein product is CAIQGATRPESPLHF.

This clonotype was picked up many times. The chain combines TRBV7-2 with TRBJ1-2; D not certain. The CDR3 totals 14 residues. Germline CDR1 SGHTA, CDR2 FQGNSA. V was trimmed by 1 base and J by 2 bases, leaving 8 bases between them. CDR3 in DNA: TGTGCCAGCAGCTTAGAGGGCAGCAACTATGGCTACACCTTC. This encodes CASSLEGSNYGYTF.

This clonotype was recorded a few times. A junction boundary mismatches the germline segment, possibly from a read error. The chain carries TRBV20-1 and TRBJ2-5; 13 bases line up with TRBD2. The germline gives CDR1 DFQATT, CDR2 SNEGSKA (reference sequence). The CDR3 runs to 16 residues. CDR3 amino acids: CSACGTSGVIGEAQYF. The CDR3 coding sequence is TGCAGTGCCTGTGGGACTAGCGGGGTTATTGGAGAGGCCCAGTACTTC.

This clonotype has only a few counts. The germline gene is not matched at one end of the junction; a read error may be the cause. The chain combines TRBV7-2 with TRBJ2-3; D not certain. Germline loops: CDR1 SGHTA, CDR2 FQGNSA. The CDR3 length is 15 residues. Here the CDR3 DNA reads TGCGCCAGCAGCCGTTCGATGGACAGCACAGATACGCAGTATTTT. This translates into CASSRSMDSTDTQYF.

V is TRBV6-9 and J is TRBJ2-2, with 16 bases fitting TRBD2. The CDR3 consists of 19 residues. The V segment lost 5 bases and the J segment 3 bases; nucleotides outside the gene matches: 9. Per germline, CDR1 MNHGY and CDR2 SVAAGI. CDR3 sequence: CASSPTGTSGGAYTGELFF. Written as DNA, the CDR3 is TGTGCCAGCAGTCCTACCGGGACTAGCGGGGGGGCGTACACCGGGGAGCTGTTTTTT.

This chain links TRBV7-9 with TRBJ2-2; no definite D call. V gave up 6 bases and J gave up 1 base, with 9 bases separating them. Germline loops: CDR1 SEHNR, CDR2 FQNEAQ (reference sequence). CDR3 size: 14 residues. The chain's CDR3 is CASSEPRNTGELFF. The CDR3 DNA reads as TGTGCCAGCAGTGAACCCCGGAACACCGGGGAGCTGTTTTTT.

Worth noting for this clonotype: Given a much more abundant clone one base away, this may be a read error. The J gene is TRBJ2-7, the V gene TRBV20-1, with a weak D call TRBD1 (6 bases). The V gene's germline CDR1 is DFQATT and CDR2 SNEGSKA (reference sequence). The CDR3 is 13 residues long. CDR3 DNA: TGCAGTTCACCAGGGGAAACCTCTTACGAGCAGCACTTC. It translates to CSSPGETSYEQHF.

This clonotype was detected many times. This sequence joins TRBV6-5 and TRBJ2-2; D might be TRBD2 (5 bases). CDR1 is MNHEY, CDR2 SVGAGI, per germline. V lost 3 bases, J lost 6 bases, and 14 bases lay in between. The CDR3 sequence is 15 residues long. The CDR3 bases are TGTGCCAGCAGTTATGACGAGGGTTTGGCCGGGGAGCTGTTTTTT. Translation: CASSYDEGLAGELFF.

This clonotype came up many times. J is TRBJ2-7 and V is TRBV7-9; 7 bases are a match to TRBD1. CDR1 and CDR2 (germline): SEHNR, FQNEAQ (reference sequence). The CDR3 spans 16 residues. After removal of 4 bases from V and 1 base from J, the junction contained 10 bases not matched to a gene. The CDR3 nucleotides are TGTGCCAGCAGCTCCCCTCGGGGACAGATATCCTACGAGCAGTACTTC. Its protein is CASSSPRGQISYEQYF.

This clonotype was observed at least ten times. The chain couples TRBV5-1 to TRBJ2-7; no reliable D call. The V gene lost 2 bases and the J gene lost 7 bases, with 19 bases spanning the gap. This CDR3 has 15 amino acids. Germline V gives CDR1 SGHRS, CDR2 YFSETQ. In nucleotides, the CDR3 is TGCGCCAGCAGCTTAACCGGGCAAACTATGGGGGAGCAGTACTTC. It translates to CASSLTGQTMGEQYF.

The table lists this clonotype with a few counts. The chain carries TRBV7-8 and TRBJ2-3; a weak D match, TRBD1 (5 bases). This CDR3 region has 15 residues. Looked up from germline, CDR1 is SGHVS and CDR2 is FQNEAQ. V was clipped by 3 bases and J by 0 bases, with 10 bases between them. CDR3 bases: TGTGCCAGCAGCTTTAAGGGGCAGAGCACAGATACGCAGTATTTT. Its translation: CASSFKGQSTDTQYF.

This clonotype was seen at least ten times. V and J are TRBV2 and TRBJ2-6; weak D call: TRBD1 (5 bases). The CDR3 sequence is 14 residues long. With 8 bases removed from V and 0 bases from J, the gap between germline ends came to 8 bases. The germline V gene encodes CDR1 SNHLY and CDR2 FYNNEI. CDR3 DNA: TGTGCCAGCGGGGCAGCCTCTGGGGCCAACGTCCTGACTTTC. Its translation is CASGAASGANVLTF.

CDR3 sequence reads: CSVEGDSNNEKLFF. DNA of the CDR3: TGCAGCGTTGAAGGGGACTCCAACAATGAAAAACTGTTTTTT. The V call is TRBV29-1, the J call TRBJ1-4, with a tentative D call TRBD1 (5 bases). V gave up 1 base and J gave up 5 bases, with 11 bases separating them. The V gene's germline CDR1 is SQVTM and CDR2 ANQGSEA. This CDR3 is built from 14 residues.

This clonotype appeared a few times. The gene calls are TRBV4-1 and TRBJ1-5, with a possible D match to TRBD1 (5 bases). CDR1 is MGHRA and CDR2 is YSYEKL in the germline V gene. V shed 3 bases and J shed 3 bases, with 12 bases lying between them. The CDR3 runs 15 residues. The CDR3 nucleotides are TGCGCCAGCAGCCAGCCGGGACTACCCAATCAGCCCCAGCATTTT. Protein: CASSQPGLPNQPQHF.

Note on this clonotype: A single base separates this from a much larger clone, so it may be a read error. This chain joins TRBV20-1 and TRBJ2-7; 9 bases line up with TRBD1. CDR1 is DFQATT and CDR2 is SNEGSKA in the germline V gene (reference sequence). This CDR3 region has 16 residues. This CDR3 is CSARDDLGTGSHERYF. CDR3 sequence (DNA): TGCAGTGCTAGAGATGATCTCGGGACAGGGTCGCACGAGCGGTACTTC.

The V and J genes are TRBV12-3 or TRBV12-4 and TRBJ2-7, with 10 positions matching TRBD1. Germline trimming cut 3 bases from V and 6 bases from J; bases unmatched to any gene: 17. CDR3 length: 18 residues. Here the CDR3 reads CASSLMTGGGFSFGEQYF. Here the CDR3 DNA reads TGTGCCAGCAGTTTGATGACAGGGGGCGGTTTCTCTTTCGGCGAGCAGTACTTC.

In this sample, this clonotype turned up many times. The CDR3 reads CATSDENTEAFF. The CDR3 nucleotides are TGTGCCACCAGTGATGAGAACACTGAAGCTTTCTTT. V gene TRBV24-1 combines with J gene TRBJ1-1; D is undetermined. The V end was cut by 3 bases, the J end by 1 base, with 2 bases between. Germline CDR1 is KGHDR and CDR2 is SFDVKD. The CDR3 has 12 amino acids.

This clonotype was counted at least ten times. The CDR3, as DNA: TGTGCCAGCAGCGCTACGGGACAGTATAGCAATCAGCCCCAGCATTTT. Translation: CASSATGQYSNQPQHF. V usage is TRBV2 and J usage is TRBJ1-5; 7 nucleotides agree with TRBD1. The ends lost 6 bases at V and 0 bases at J; junction bases unmatched: 8. Germline V gives CDR1 SNHLY, CDR2 FYNNEI. The CDR3 has 16 amino acids.

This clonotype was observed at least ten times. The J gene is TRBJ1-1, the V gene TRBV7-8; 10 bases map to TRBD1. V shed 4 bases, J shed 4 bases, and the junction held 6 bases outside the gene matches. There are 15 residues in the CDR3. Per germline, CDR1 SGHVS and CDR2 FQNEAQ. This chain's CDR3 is CASSWGQGRGTEAFF. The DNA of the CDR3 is TGTGCCAGCAGCTGGGGACAGGGGAGAGGCACTGAAGCTTTCTTT.

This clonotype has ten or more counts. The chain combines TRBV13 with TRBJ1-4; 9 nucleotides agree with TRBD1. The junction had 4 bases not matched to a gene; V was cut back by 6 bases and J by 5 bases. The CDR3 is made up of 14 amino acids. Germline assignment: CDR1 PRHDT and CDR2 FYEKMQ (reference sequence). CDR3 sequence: CASSFGTGNEKLFF. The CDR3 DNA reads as TGTGCCAGCAGTTTCGGGACAGGGAATGAAAAACTGTTTTTT.

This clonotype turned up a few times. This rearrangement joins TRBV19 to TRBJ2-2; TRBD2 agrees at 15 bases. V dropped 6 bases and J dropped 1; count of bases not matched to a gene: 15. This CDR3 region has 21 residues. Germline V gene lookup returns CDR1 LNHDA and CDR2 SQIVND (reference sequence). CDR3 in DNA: TGTGCCAGTAGGGCGACCCCGGGACTAGCGGGAGGTTACCAGAACACCGGGGAGCTGTTTTTT. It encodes CASRATPGLAGGYQNTGELFF.

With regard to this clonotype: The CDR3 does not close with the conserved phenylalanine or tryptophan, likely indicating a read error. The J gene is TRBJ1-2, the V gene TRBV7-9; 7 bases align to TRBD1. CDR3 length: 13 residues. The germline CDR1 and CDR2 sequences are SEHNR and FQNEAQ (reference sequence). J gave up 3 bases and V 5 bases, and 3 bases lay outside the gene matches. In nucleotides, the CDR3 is TGTGCCAGCAGCAGACAGGGATACTATGGCTACACCATC. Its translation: CASSRQGYYGYTI.

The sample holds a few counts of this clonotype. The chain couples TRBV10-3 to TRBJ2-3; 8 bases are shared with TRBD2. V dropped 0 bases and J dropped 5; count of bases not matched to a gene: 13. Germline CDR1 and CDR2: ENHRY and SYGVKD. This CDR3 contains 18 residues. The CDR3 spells CAISESGTSLGHRDTQYF. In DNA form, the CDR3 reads TGTGCCATCAGTGAGTCGGGGACTAGTTTAGGACACAGAGATACGCAGTATTTT.

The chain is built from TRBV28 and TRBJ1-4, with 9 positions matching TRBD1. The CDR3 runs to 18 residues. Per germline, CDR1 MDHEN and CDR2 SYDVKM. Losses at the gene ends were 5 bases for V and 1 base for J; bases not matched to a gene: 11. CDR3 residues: CASSPSGGQGRTNEKLFF. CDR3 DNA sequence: TGTGCCAGCAGTCCCTCTGGGGGACAGGGACGAACTAATGAAAAACTGTTTTTT.

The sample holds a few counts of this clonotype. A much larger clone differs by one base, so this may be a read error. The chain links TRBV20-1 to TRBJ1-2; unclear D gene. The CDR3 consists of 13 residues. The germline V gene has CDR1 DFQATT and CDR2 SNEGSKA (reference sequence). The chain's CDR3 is CSASQNVNYGHTF. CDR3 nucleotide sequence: TGCAGTGCGAGCCAGAACGTTAACTATGGCCACACCTTC.

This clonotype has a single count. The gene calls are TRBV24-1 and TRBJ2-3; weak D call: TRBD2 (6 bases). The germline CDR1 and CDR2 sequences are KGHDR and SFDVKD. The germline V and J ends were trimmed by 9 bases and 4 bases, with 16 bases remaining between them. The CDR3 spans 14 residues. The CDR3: CATRGSAGADTQYF. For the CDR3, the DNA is TGTGCCACCCGGGGGAGTGCGGGCGCAGATACGCAGTATTTT.

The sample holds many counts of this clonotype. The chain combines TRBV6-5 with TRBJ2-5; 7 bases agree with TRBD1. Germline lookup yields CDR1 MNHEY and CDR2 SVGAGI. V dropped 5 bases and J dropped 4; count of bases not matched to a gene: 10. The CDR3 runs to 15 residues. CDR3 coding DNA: TGTGCCAGCAGTCGGGACAGTTTGGCTCGAGAGACCCAGTACTTC. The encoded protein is CASSRDSLARETQYF.

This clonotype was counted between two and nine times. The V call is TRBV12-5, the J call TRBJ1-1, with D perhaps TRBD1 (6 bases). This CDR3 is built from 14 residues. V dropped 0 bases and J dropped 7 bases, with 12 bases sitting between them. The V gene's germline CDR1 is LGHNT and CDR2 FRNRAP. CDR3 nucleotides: TGTGCTAGTGGTTTGGTACAGGGAGACGGTGAAGCTTTCTTT. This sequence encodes CASGLVQGDGEAFF.

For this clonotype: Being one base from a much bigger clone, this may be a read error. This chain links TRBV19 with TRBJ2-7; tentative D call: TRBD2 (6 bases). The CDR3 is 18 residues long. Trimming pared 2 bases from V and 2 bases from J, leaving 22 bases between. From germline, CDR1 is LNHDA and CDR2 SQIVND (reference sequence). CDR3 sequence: CASSIIRGGARGPYEQYF. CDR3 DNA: TGTGCCAGTAGTATAATACGCGGTGGGGCGCGGGGACCCTACGAGCAGTACTTC. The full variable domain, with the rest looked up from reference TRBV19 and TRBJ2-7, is DGGITQSPKYLFRKEGQNVTLSCEQNLNHDAMYWYRQDPGQGLRLIYYSQIVNDFQKGDIAEGYSVSREKKESFPLTVTSAQKNPTAFYLCASSIIRGGARGPYEQYFGPGTRLTVT.

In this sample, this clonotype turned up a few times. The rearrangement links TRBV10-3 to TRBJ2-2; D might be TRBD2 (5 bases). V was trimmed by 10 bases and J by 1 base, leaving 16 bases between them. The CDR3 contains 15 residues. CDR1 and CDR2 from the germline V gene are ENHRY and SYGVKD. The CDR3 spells CASRRQRGNTGELFF. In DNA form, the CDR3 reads TGTGCCAGCCGACGACAACGGGGGAACACCGGGGAGCTGTTTTTT.

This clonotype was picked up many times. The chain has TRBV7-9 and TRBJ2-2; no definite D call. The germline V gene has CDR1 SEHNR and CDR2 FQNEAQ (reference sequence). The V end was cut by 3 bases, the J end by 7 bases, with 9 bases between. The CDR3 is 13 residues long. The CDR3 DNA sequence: TGTGCCAGCAGCTTTGGGATCAGCGGGGAGCTGTTTTTT. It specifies CASSFGISGELFF.